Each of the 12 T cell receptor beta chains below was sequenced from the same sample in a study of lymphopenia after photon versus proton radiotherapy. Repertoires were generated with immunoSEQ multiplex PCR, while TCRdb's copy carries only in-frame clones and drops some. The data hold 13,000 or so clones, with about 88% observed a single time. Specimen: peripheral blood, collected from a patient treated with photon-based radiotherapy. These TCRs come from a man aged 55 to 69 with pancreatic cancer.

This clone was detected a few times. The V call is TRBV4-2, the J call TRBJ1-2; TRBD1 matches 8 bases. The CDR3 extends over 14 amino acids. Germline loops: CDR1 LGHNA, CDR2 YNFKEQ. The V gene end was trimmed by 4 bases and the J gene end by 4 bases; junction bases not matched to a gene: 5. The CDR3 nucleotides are TGTGCCAGCAGCCCAGGACAGGGAAGCTATGGCTACACCTTC. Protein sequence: CASSPGQGSYGYTF.

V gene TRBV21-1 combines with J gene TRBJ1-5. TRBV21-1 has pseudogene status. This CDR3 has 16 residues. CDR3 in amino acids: CASRGIIHWHHQPQHF. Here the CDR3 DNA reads TGTGCCAGCAGAGGGATTATACATTGGCATCATCAGCCCCAGCATTTT.

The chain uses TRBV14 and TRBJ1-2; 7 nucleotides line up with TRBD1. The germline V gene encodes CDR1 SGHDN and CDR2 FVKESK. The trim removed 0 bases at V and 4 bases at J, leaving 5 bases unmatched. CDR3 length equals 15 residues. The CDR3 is CASSQEQGLFYGYTF. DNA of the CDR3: TGTGCCAGCAGCCAAGAACAGGGGCTATTCTATGGCTACACCTTC.

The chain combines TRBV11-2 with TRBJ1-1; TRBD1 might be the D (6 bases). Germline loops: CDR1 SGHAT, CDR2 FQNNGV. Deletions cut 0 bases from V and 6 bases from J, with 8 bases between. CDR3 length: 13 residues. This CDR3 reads CASSLEGAAEAFF. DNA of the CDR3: TGTGCCAGCAGCTTAGAGGGGGCAGCTGAAGCTTTCTTT.

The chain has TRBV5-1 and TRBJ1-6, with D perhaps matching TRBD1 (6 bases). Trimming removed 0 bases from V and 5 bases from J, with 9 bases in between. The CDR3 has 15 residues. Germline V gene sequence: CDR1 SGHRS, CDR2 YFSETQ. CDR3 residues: CASSLAGGNNSPLHF. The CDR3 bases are TGCGCCAGCAGCTTGGCCGGGGGCAATAATTCACCCCTCCACTTT. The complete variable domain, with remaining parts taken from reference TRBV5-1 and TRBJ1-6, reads KAGVTQTPRYLIKTRGQQVTLSCSPISGHRSVSWYQQTPGQGLQFLFEYFSETQRNKGNFPGRFSGRQFSNSRSEMNVSTLELGDSALYLCASSLAGGNNSPLHFGNGTRLTVT.

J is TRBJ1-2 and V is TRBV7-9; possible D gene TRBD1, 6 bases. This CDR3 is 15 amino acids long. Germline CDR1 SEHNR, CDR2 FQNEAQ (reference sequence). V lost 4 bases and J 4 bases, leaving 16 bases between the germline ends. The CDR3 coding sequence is TGTGCCAGCAGCTCCAGTACGGGGGCCGGCTATGGCTACACCTTC. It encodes CASSSSTGAGYGYTF.

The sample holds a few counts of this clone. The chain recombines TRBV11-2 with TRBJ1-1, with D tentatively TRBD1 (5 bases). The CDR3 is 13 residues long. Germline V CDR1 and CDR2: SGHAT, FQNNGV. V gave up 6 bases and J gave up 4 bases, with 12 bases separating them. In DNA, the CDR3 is TGTGCCAGCAGGAATGGGGGGGGCACTGAAGCTTTCTTT. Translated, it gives CASRNGGGTEAFF. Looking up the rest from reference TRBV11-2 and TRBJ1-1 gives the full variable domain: EAGVAQSPRYKIIEKRQSVAFWCNPISGHATLYWYQQILGQGPKLLIQFQNNGVVDDSQLPKDRFSAERLKGVDSTLKIQPAKLEDSAVYLCASRNGGGTEAFFGQGTRLTVV.

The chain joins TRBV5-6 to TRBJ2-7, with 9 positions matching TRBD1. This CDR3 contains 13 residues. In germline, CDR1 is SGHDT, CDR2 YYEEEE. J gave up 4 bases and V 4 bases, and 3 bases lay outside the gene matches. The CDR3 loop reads CASSGDRAYEQYF. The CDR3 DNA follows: TGTGCCAGCAGCGGGGACAGGGCGTACGAGCAGTACTTC.

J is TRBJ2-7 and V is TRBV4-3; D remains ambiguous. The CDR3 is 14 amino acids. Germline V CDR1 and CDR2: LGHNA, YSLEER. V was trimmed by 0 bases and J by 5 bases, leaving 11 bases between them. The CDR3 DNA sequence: TGCGCCAGCAGCCAAGAAACAGTTAACCACGAGCAGTACTTC. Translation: CASSQETVNHEQYF.

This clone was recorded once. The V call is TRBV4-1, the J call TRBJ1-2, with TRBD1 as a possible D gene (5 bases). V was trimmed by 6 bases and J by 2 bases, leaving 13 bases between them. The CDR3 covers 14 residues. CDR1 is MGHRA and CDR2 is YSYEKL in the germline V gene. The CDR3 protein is CASSPRDGNYGYTF. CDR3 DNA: TGCGCCAGCAGTCCACGGGACGGAAACTATGGCTACACCTTC.

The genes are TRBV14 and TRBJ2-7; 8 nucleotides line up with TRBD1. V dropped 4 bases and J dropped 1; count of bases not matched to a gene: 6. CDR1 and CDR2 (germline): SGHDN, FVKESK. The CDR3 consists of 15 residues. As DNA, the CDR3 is TGTGCCAGCAGCCCCGACAGGGGTCGTTCCTACGAGCAGTACTTC. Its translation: CASSPDRGRSYEQYF. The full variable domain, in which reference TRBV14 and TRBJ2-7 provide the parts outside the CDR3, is EAGVTQFPSHSVIEKGQTVTLRCDPISGHDNLYWYRRVMGKEIKFLLHFVKESKQDESGMPNNRFLAERTGGTYSTLKVQPAELEDSGVYFCASSPDRGRSYEQYFGPGTRLTVT.

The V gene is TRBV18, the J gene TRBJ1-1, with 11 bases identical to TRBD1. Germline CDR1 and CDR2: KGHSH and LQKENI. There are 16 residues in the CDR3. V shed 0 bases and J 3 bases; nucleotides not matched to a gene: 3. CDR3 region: CASSPPVGQGDTEAFF. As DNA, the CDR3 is TGTGCCAGCTCACCACCGGTGGGACAGGGGGACACTGAAGCTTTCTTT.